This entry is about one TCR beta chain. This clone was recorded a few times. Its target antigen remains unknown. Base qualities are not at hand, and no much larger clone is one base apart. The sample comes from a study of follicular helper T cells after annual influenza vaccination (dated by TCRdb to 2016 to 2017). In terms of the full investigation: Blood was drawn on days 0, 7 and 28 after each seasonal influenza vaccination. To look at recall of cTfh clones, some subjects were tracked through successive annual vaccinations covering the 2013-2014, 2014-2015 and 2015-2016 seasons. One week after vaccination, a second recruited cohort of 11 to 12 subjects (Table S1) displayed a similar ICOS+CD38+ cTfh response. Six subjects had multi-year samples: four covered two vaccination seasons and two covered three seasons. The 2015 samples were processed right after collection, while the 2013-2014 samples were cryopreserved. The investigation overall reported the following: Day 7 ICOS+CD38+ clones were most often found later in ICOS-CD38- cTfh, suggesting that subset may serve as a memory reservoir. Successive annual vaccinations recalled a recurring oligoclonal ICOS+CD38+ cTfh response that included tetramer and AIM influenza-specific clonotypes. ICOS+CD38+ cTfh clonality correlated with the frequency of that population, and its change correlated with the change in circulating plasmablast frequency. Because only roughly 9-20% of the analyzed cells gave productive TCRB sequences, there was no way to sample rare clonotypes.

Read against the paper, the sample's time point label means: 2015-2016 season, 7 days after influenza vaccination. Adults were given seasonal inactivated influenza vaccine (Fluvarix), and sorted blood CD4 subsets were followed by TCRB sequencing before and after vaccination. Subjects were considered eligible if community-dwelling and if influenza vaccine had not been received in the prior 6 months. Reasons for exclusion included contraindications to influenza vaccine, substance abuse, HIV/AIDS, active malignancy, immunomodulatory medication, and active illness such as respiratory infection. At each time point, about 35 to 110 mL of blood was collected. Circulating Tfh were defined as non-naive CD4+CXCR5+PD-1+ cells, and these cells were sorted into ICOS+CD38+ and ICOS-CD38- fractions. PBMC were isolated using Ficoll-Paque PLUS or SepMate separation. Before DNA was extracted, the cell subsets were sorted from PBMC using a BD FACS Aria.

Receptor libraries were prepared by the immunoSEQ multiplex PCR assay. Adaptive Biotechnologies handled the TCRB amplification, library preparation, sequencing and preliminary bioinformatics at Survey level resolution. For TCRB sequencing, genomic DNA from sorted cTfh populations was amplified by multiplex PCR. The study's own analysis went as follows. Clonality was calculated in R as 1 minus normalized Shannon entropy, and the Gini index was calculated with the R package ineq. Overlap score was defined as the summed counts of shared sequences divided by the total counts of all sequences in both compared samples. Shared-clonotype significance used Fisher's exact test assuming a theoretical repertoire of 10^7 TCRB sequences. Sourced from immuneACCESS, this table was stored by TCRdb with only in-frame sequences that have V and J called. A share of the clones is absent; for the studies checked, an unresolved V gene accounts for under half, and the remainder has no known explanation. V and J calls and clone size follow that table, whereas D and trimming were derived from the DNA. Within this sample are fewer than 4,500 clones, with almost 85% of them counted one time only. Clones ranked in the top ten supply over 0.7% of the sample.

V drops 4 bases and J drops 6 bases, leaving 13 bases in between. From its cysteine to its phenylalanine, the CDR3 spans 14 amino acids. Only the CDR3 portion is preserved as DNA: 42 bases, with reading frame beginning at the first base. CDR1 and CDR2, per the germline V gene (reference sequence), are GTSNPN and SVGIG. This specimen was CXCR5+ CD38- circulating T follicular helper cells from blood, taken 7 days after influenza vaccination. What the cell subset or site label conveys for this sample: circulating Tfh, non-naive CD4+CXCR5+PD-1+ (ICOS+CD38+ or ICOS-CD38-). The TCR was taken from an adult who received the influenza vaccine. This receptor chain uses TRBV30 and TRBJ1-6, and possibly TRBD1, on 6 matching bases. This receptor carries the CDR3 CAWTGGGANSPLHF. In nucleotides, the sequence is TGTGCCTGGACTGGAGGGGGAGCTAATTCACCCCTCCACTTT. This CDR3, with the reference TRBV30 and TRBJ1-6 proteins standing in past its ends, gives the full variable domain SQTIHQWPATLVQPVGSPLSLECTVEGTSNPNLYWYRQAAGRGLQLLFYSVGIGQISSEVPQNLSASRPQDRQFILSSKKLLLSDSGFYLCAWTGGGANSPLHFGNGTRLTVT.